This T cell receptor (beta chain) emerged from a study of cytomegalovirus exposure and HLA in healthy donors. Overall study findings and caveats: Later on, an analysis found that several of the most significant clusters appeared to be linked to common viral pathogens, which included parvovirus B19. Many donors shared some public TCRs, even though most TCR sequences were rare.

The germline gives CDR1 MDHEN, CDR2 SYDVKM. Trimming removed 4 bases from V and 7 bases from J, with 11 bases in between. This CDR3 spans 13 amino acids. Primers for the PCR totalled 60 Vbeta and 13 Jbeta. Libraries were prepared by immunoSEQ multiplex PCR; TCRdb keeps only in-frame clonotypes and omits some of them. The data show approximately 120,000 clones, just under 75% seen once. With regard to this clone: The target antigen is unknown.

This donor had no CMV serostatus on record. The sequencing sample was made of PBMCs. The clonotype originates from a human donor in good health. The chain employs TRBV28 and TRBJ1-5, with a weak D call TRBD1 (6 bases). CDR3 amino acids: CASSSDRRQPQHF. The CDR3 DNA reads as TGTGCCAGCAGTTCGGACAGACGGCAGCCCCAGCATTTT.